Included here is one T cell receptor (beta chain) sequence, with context. What it recognizes is unknown. This sample is part of a study of cytomegalovirus exposure and HLA in healthy donors. General observations from the study: Later, an analysis found that common viral pathogens appeared to be linked with several of the most significant clusters. Sequencing artifact likely explains a cluster of highly shared sequence variants.

Germline CDR1 SGHRS, CDR2 YFSETQ. The CDR3 runs 16 residues. The V gene end was trimmed by 0 bases and the J gene end by 2 bases; junction bases not matched to a gene: 7. Though probably carrying unrecorded immune exposures, donors were nominally healthy at sampling. The study ran its PCR with 60 Vbeta and 13 Jbeta primers. TCRdb keeps only in-frame clones here, not all; method: immunoSEQ multiplex PCR. The data hold about 160,000 clones, with under 90% observed a single time. V usage is TRBV5-1 and J usage is TRBJ2-7, with TRBD1 matching 8 bases. What was sequenced was PBMCs. The sequence derives from a man aged 25-40 years in good health and CMV-seronegative. This CDR3 reads CASSLDVRDRTYEQYF. For the CDR3, the DNA is TGCGCCAGCAGCTTGGACGTAAGGGACAGGACCTACGAGCAGTACTTC.